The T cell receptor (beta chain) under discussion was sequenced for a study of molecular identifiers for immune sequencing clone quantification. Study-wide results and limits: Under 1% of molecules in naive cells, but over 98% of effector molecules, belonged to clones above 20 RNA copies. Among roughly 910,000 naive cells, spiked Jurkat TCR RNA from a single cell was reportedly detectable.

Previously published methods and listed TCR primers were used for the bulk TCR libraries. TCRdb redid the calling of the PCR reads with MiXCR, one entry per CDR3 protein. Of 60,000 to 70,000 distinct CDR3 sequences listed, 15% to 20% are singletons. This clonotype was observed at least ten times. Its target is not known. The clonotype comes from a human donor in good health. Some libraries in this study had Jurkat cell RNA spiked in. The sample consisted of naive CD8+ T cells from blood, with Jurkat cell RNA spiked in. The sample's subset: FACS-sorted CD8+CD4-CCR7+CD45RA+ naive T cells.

CDR3 DNA sequence: TGTGCCAGCAGCTACCGGGACAGCTATAGCAATCAGCCCCAGCATTTT. Translating gives CASSYRDSYSNQPQHF. V gene TRBV7-8 combines with J gene TRBJ1-5, with 7 bases identical to TRBD1. V dropped 4 bases and J dropped 0; count of bases not matched to a gene: 6. Germline CDR1 SGHVS, CDR2 FQNEAQ. CDR3 size: 16 residues.